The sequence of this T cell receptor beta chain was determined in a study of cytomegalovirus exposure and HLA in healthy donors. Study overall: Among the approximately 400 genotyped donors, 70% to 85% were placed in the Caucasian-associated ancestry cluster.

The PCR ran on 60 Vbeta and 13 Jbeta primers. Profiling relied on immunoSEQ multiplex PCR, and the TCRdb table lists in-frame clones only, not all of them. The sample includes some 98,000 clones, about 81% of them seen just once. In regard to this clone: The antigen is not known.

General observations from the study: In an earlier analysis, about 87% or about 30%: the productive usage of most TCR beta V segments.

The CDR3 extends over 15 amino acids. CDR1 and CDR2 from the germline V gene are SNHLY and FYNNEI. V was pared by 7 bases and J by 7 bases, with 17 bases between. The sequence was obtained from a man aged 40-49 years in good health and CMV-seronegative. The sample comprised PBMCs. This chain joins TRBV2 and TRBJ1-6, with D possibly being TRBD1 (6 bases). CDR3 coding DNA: TGTGCCAGCACCTCGGGGGGGCAGGGCAATTCACCCCTCCACTTT. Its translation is CASTSGGQGNSPLHF.